The 7 T cell receptor beta chains below all came from one sample that was sequenced in a study of cytomegalovirus exposure and HLA in healthy donors. Assay used: immunoSEQ multiplex PCR; TCRdb lists only in-frame clones, some missing. The data show 220,000 or so clones, approximately 80% seen once. The sequencing sample was made of PBMCs. Source of these receptors: a woman in her twenties or thirties in good health and CMV-seropositive.

CDR3 region: CASSLGFSGNQPQHF. DNA for the CDR3: TGTGCCAGCAGCCTGGGGTTTAGCGGCAATCAGCCCCAGCATTTT. The gene calls are TRBV5-6 and TRBJ1-5; unclear D gene. The CDR3 totals 15 residues. V dropped 4 bases and J dropped 2 bases, with 13 bases sitting between them. Per the germline V gene, CDR1 is SGHDT and CDR2 is YYEEEE.

The chain is built from TRBV27 and TRBJ2-4; 7 bases are shared with TRBD2. CDR3 length: 18 amino acids. The germline CDR1 and CDR2 sequences are MNHEY and SMNVEV (reference sequence). Trimming cost V 2 bases and J 1 base; bases outside gene matches: 11. The CDR3 is CASSLPHSSREAKNIQYF. CDR3 nucleotide sequence: TGTGCCAGCAGTTTACCCCATTCCTCGCGGGAGGCCAAAAACATTCAGTACTTC.

The chain recombines TRBV5-6 with TRBJ1-1; 9 bases fit TRBD1. V was pared by 4 bases and J by 4 bases, with 8 bases of the junction left unmatched. Germline V gene data show CDR1 as SGHDT and CDR2 as YYEEEE. The CDR3 totals 15 residues. CDR3 nucleotide sequence: TGTGCCAGCAGCACAGGGACAGGGAGTCGCACTGAAGCTTTCTTT. Protein: CASSTGTGSRTEAFF.

This chain uses TRBV27 with TRBJ2-7, with D unclear. Germline V gene lookup returns CDR1 MNHEY and CDR2 SMNVEV (reference sequence). The V end was cut by 10 bases, the J end by 2 bases, with 12 bases between. The CDR3 covers 12 residues. The CDR3 DNA is TGTGCCACAAGGCGTTCCCCCTACGAGCAGTACTTC. Its protein is CATRRSPYEQYF.

The chain is built from TRBV6-5 and TRBJ1-4; 8 nucleotides line up with TRBD1. Germline V CDR1 and CDR2: MNHEY, SVGAGI. CDR3 size: 15 residues. Losses at the gene ends were 6 bases for V and 5 bases for J; bases not matched to a gene: 8. The CDR3 is CASRFQGAQNEKLFF. CDR3 in DNA: TGTGCCAGCAGATTTCAGGGGGCGCAGAATGAAAAACTGTTTTTT.

V and J are TRBV18 and TRBJ2-1; D is undetermined. Trimming removed 3 bases at V and 6 bases at J, with 6 bases between. CDR1 is KGHSH, CDR2 LQKENI, per germline. CDR3 length equals 12 residues. CDR3 sequence: CASSPGSNEQFF. As DNA, the CDR3 is TGTGCCAGCTCACCGGGGTCCAATGAGCAGTTCTTC.

This chain uses TRBV11-2 with TRBJ2-7, with D perhaps given as TRBD1 or TRBD2 (5 bases each). V lost 0 bases, J lost 0 bases, and 18 bases lay in between. The CDR3 has 18 residues. Germline V gene sequence: CDR1 SGHAT, CDR2 FQNNGV. The CDR3, as DNA: TGTGCCAGCAGCTTAGATCCGGGGACGGGCTTCCACTCCTACGAGCAGTACTTC. Translating gives CASSLDPGTGFHSYEQYF.